The T cell receptor (beta chain) described here comes from a study of shared clonotypes between healthy human individuals. A word on this clone: The identical CDR3 is also encoded by other nucleotide sequences in the sample.

Genomic DNA belonging to each subset was distributed in equal measure over several immunoSEQ plates. TCRdb's table, derived via immunoSEQ multiplex PCR, lists solely in-frame clones and lacks some. The sample lists 1,100,000 or so clones, about four fifths occurring once. Germline-derived CDR1 and CDR2 are MDHEN and SYDVKM. The length of the CDR3 is 13 residues. Trimming took 2 bases from V and 5 from J, leaving 9 bases between them. The V call is TRBV28, the J call TRBJ2-5; D not resolved. The source is a man aged 18 to 29 in good health. Some clones in this sample may be carry-over from other donors' samples. The specimen sequenced was memory CD4+ T cells from PBMCs. Noted subset: CD45RA-negative fraction. CDR3 nucleotide sequence: TGTGCCAGCAGTTTAGGGCGACGGGAGACCCAGTACTTC. Translating it yields CASSLGRRETQYF. The variable domain in full, with the rest retrieved from reference TRBV28 and TRBJ2-5, is DVKVTQSSRYLVKRTGEKVFLECVQDMDHENMFWYRQDPGLGLRLIYFSYDVKMKEKGDIPEGYSVSREKKERFSLILESASTNQTSMYLCASSLGRRETQYFGPGTRLLVL.